This T cell receptor beta chain was captured by sequencing in a study of blood T cells in healthy people across ages (dated by TCRdb to the mid-2010s). As for the study more broadly: In model experiments, template switching captured roughly one uniquely barcoded TCR beta cDNA molecule for every two T cells. Using deep sequencing normalized with unique cDNA molecular identifiers, the study measured how TCR beta repertoire diversity changes with age. The donors were split into four age groups: young (average roughly 15 years), middle-aged (about 40), aged (about 56) and long-lived (roughly 77). To avoid experimental bias, donors of different ages were randomly spread across the sequencing lanes. For two donors (one aged 18 to 29 and one aged 80 or older), the study analyzed two additional independent replicas of 1 million unique cDNA reads from the same blood draw.

Overall results and qualifications from the work: Total diversity estimates from one million sequenced T cells were considered lower bounds and underestimates. Observed TCR beta diversity per million T cells fell roughly linearly with age, and a significant reduction was already apparent by age about 36. Because profiling used bulk unsorted PBMCs, naive and antigen-experienced compartments could not be compared conclusively. The CMV infection status of donors was not known, potentially confounding age-related changes in expanded clonotypes. The long-lived group showed more naive CD4+ T cells, fewer expanded clones and increased TCR diversity than the aged group, suggesting age selection. Observed TCR beta diversity correlated strongly with the percentage of naive T cells measured by flow cytometry.

The 35 to 40 donors, aged about 6 to 95 years, were systemically healthy Caucasian individuals from Russia. Each donor gave 8 to 10 milliliters of peripheral blood, drawn into EDTA-treated Vacutainer tubes. Ficoll-Paque density-gradient centrifugation was used to isolate PBMCs, with at least 6.5 million per sample. Total RNA was extracted from PBMCs with Trizol reagent, with at least 5.5 micrograms obtained per sample. Naive CD45RAhigh/CD27high T cell percentages were measured by flow cytometry on a PBMC aliquot from every donor. As concerns this clonotype: The antigen this receptor binds is unknown. No base-level quality is on record; no much larger clone is a single base apart.

The CDR3 measures 14 amino acids from cysteine to phenylalanine. Just the 42-base CDR3 DNA is kept, in frame starting at base 1. The junction carries 20 bases between V and J, which are trimmed by 1 base and 12 bases respectively. The germline V gene encodes CDR1 SGHDT and CDR2 YYEEEE. Libraries were made using 5' RACE. Sequencing instrument: Illumina HiSeq 2500. A second PCR of roughly 7 to 12 cycles was run with a J-beta primer mix and a sample-barcoded 5' primer. A template-switch 5' adaptor carrying 12 random nucleotides introduced a unique molecular identifier onto each TCR beta cDNA molecule. Each sample yielded at least 3 million CDR3-containing paired-end reads. All of the RNA was converted into first-strand cDNA using the Mint cDNA synthesis kit, with a TRBC-specific oligonucleotide serving as the primer. All cDNA was treated with uracil-DNA glycosylase and then went through a first 18-cycle PCR with the universal primers M1SS and BC2_uni_R. The authors' pipeline ran thus. Normalization of each sample was performed by random selection of 1 million high-quality reads, each carrying a distinct molecular identifier. Reads sharing molecular identifiers were discarded rather than binned into consensus sequences. MiTCR, with a Q25 quality threshold and the strictest error-elimination algorithm, was used for CDR3 identification, clonotype clustering and error correction. A nonparametric unseen species model with Euler transformation was used to estimate lower-bound total TCR beta diversity. In-frame beta chains were kept once TCRdb had trimmed the public reads at Q25 with fastp and called clones with MiXCR. Rows with one shared CDR3 protein collapse into an entry with the most common genes and DNA. TCRdb, not the authors, supplied the V and J calls. Here the sample has about 1.6 million distinct CDR3 sequences; about 32% occur a single time. The top ten hold around 11% of the sample.

Sequenced sample: blood. The source is a woman aged 25 to 39 in good health. The receptor chain draws on TRBV5-6 and TRBJ2-7; the D gene cannot be named for sure. Read as DNA, the sequence is TGTGCCAGCAGCTTGTTCAGGAGCTCCTACGGGCGGTACTTC. It translates as CASSLFRSSYGRYF.